A single sample gave rise to the 25 T cell receptor beta chains below, sequenced in a study of shared clonotypes between healthy human individuals (dated by TCRdb to 2018 to 2020). CD8 naive samples were CD45RO-negative cells positively selected for CCR7, giving a CD45RA+CCR7+ population that excluded TemRA cells. Libraries were built with the immunoSEQ multiplex PCR assay. TCRdb provides this immuneACCESS table in a form limited to in-frame rearrangements. Some clones are lacking; in checked studies, under half of them reflect an unresolved V gene, and why the rest are absent is not known. The sample table records 660,000 or so clones; 96% of these occur just once. The ten largest clonotypes hold less than 0.13% of the sample. Input material: naive CD8+ T cells sorted from blood. This specimen's cell subset or site label, interpreted: CD45RA+CCR7+. The origin of the receptors is a woman under 40 in good health.

As to this clone: This sample includes further DNA sequences coding for the same CDR3. This rearrangement joins TRBV6-1 to TRBJ2-7, with D tentatively TRBD1 (6 bases). The CDR3 has 12 residues. Trimming took off 6 bases at V and 2 bases at J, with 8 bases between the two ends. Germline V gene data show CDR1 as MNHNS and CDR2 as SASEGT. The CDR3 is CASSQGPYEQYF. The DNA for the CDR3 is TGTGCCAGCAGCCAGGGGCCCTACGAGCAGTACTTC.

The rearrangement links TRBV29-1 to TRBJ1-2, with D possibly matching TRBD1 (5 bases). Between the trimmed V and J ends, which lost 5 bases and 7 bases, there was a span of 11 bases. Germline lookup yields CDR1 SQVTM and CDR2 ANQGSEA. The CDR3 length is 11 residues. The CDR3 sequence: CSVRSQGGYTF. In DNA form, the CDR3 reads TGCAGCGTTCGTTCCCAGGGTGGCTACACCTTC.

V usage is TRBV27 and J usage is TRBJ2-3; 10 bases fit TRBD2. The ends lost 6 bases at V and 1 base at J; junction bases unmatched: 4. Germline CDR1 is MNHEY and CDR2 is SMNVEV (reference sequence). This CDR3 is 15 amino acids long. CDR3: CASSGGTSGTDTQYF. CDR3 nucleotides: TGTGCCAGCAGCGGCGGGACTAGCGGCACAGATACGCAGTATTTT.

The V and J genes are TRBV27 and TRBJ2-5; D gene uncertain. Per the germline V gene, CDR1 is MNHEY and CDR2 is SMNVEV (reference sequence). The germline V and J ends were trimmed by 11 bases and 3 bases, with 22 bases remaining between them. The CDR3 contains 15 residues. The CDR3 sequence: CASSSYAYSKETQYF. The CDR3 DNA is TGTGCCTCCTCCTCCTATGCTTATTCTAAAGAGACCCAGTACTTC.

V gene TRBV27 combines with J gene TRBJ2-7, with 12 positions matching TRBD1. CDR1 and CDR2 (germline): MNHEY, SMNVEV (reference sequence). With 4 bases clipped from V and 5 bases from J, the junction kept 6 bases outside the gene matches. The CDR3 spans 15 residues. Here the CDR3 DNA reads TGTGCCAGCAGTTCGGGGACAGGGGGCAAGAACGAGCAGTACTTC. Translation gives CASSSGTGGKNEQYF.

This clone was recorded only once. The chain couples TRBV2 to TRBJ1-5, with 9 bases lining up with TRBD1. The CDR3 extends over 14 amino acids. V lost 3 bases to trimming and J lost 7 bases; unmatched junction nucleotides: 4. The germline V gene has CDR1 SNHLY and CDR2 FYNNEI. The CDR3 bases are TGTGCCAGCAGTGAGGGACAGGGCCGGCAGCCCCAGCATTTT. This translates into CASSEGQGRQPQHF.

This clone was counted once. The V and J genes are TRBV7-8 and TRBJ2-3, with a possible D match to TRBD1 (6 bases). Germline CDR1 SGHVS, CDR2 FQNEAQ. The CDR3 is 16 amino acids. V lost 4 bases to trimming and J lost 2 bases, with 16 bases between them. The CDR3 loop reads CASSSGQFLYTDTQYF. CDR3 nucleotides: TGTGCCAGCAGCTCCGGACAGTTCCTTTACACAGATACGCAGTATTTT.

The table lists this clone with a few counts. One end of the junction varies from germline; a read error may be responsible. V gene TRBV6-1 combines with J gene TRBJ2-1; D is perhaps TRBD1 (5 bases). The germline gives CDR1 MNHNS, CDR2 SASEGT. The CDR3 is made up of 12 amino acids. This chain's CDR3 is CASSEEWTSQVF. CDR3 coding DNA: TGTGCCAGCAGTGAAGAGTGGACATCCCAGGTCTTC.

V is TRBV29-1 and J is TRBJ2-5; tentative D call: TRBD2 (6 bases). The CDR3 extends over 12 amino acids. The germline V gene has CDR1 SQVTM and CDR2 ANQGSEA. V was trimmed by 4 bases and J by 4 bases, leaving 10 bases between them. The CDR3 loop reads CSVAQGLETQYF. The DNA of the CDR3 is TGCAGCGTTGCCCAGGGACTAGAGACCCAGTACTTC.

The chain combines TRBV19 with TRBJ1-1, with D unresolved. V lost 5 bases, J lost 0 bases, and 7 bases lay in between. CDR1 is LNHDA, CDR2 SQIVND, per germline (reference sequence). The CDR3 is 13 amino acids. The DNA of the CDR3 is TGTGCCAGTAGTCGTGACGTGAACACTGAAGCTTTCTTT. Its protein product is CASSRDVNTEAFF.

The chain uses TRBV6-5 and TRBJ2-2, with D unclear. Trimming removed 0 bases at V and 3 bases at J, with 5 bases between. Germline V CDR1 and CDR2: MNHEY, SVGAGI. The CDR3 runs to 14 residues. The CDR3 spells CASSYSDDTGELFF. The CDR3 nucleotides read TGTGCCAGCAGTTACTCGGACGACACCGGGGAGCTGTTTTTT.

The V and J genes are TRBV27 and TRBJ2-5, with 7 bases that match TRBD2. Trimming removed 6 bases from V and 5 bases from J; junction bases left unmatched: 15. CDR1 is MNHEY and CDR2 is SMNVEV in the germline V gene (reference sequence). CDR3 length: 16 amino acids. This CDR3 reads CASSPGWTSRRETQYF. CDR3 coding DNA: TGTGCCAGCAGCCCAGGGTGGACTAGTCGACGTGAGACCCAGTACTTC.

The chain joins TRBV28 to TRBJ1-6; D possibly corresponds to TRBD1 (5 bases). The CDR3 covers 14 residues. Between the trimmed V and J ends, which lost 3 bases and 6 bases, there was a span of 9 bases. The V gene's germline CDR1 is MDHEN and CDR2 SYDVKM. The CDR3 is CASSLMTANSPLHF. CDR3 nucleotides: TGTGCCAGCAGTTTGATGACAGCTAATTCACCCCTCCACTTT. Using reference TRBV28 and TRBJ1-6 for the parts outside the CDR3, the full variable domain is DVKVTQSSRYLVKRTGEKVFLECVQDMDHENMFWYRQDPGLGLRLIYFSYDVKMKEKGDIPEGYSVSREKKERFSLILESASTNQTSMYLCASSLMTANSPLHFGNGTRLTVT.

This chain joins TRBV7-9 and TRBJ2-7; D is unresolved. Germline V gives CDR1 SEHNR, CDR2 FQNEAQ (reference sequence). Trimming cost V 8 bases and J 3 bases, with 14 bases left between them. The CDR3 loop spans 13 amino acids. CDR3 nucleotide sequence: TGTGCCAGCTCGGTTGGGGAAATCTACGAGCAGTACTTC. Protein product: CASSVGEIYEQYF.

The J gene is TRBJ2-1, the V gene TRBV27; TRBD1 matches 7 bases. From germline, CDR1 is MNHEY and CDR2 SMNVEV (reference sequence). This CDR3 region has 12 residues. V dropped 8 bases and J dropped 7; count of bases not matched to a gene: 5. DNA of the CDR3: TGTGCCAGCGAGGGGGCGAGGAATGAGCAGTTCTTC. It specifies CASEGARNEQFF.

The chain uses TRBV6-5 and TRBJ1-5; 8 bases are shared with TRBD1. The CDR3 is made up of 15 amino acids. Germline CDR1 MNHEY, CDR2 SVGAGI. The V gene end was trimmed by 6 bases and the J gene end by 4 bases; junction bases not matched to a gene: 8. CDR3 nucleotides: TGTGCCAGCAGGCCCGGGACAGGAGTGAATCAGCCCCAGCATTTT. Its translation: CASRPGTGVNQPQHF.

V is TRBV19 and J is TRBJ2-1; maybe TRBD2 (6 bases). V was trimmed by 5 bases and J by 7 bases, leaving 15 bases between them. The CDR3 is 14 amino acids. CDR1 is LNHDA and CDR2 is SQIVND in the germline V gene (reference sequence). The CDR3 loop reads CASSGTGVGNEQFF. CDR3 DNA sequence: TGTGCCAGTAGTGGGACGGGAGTGGGGAATGAGCAGTTCTTC. The entire variable domain, with the rest obtained from reference TRBV19 and TRBJ2-1, is as follows: DGGITQSPKYLFRKEGQNVTLSCEQNLNHDAMYWYRQDPGQGLRLIYYSQIVNDFQKGDIAEGYSVSREKKESFPLTVTSAQKNPTAFYLCASSGTGVGNEQFFGPGTRLTVL.

The gene calls are TRBV2 and TRBJ1-1; 9 positions match TRBD1. The V and J ends lost 5 bases and 7 bases, in that order; junction bases with no gene match: 5. In germline, CDR1 is SNHLY, CDR2 FYNNEI. The CDR3 sequence is 13 residues long. The CDR3 loop is CASSRTGEVEAFF. CDR3 coding DNA: TGTGCCAGCAGTCGGACAGGGGAAGTTGAAGCTTTCTTT.

The CDR3 spells CASSFGLAGARNEQFF. The CDR3 DNA reads as TGTGCCAGCAGTTTTGGGCTAGCGGGAGCAAGGAATGAGCAGTTCTTC. The V gene is TRBV27, the J gene TRBJ2-1, with TRBD2 matching over 10 bases. Germline V CDR1 and CDR2: MNHEY, SMNVEV (reference sequence). V shed 3 bases and J 7 bases; nucleotides not matched to a gene: 9. This CDR3 region has 16 residues.

The chain joins TRBV7-9 to TRBJ2-5, with 7 bases that match TRBD1. The germline CDR1 and CDR2 sequences are SEHNR and FQNEAQ (reference sequence). The trim removed 3 bases at V and 2 bases at J, leaving 12 bases unmatched. This CDR3 has 17 amino acids. Written as DNA, the CDR3 is TGTGCCAGCAGCTTGTCCGACAGGGTGGCTGGTCAAGAGACCCAGTACTTC. Protein sequence: CASSLSDRVAGQETQYF.

This chain connects TRBV25-1 to TRBJ2-3, with D hard to call. CDR3 size: 12 residues. The V end lost 1 base, the J end lost 2 bases, and 1 base lay between the germline ends. From germline, CDR1 is MGHDK and CDR2 SYGVNS. The CDR3 DNA reads TGTGCCAGCAGTGAATTCACAGATACGCAGTATTTT. It codes for CASSEFTDTQYF.

V and J are TRBV5-1 and TRBJ1-1; D not certain. V lost 0 bases, J lost 3 bases, and 15 bases lay in between. CDR3 length: 16 amino acids. CDR1 SGHRS and CDR2 YFSETQ come from the germline V gene. The CDR3, as DNA: TGCGCCAGCAGCTTGGTTGGGTGGGGAATATACACTGAAGCTTTCTTT. This encodes CASSLVGWGIYTEAFF.

This CDR3 reads CASSLSRVSAGGYEQYF. The CDR3 DNA reads as TGTGCCAGCAGCTTGAGTAGGGTGTCAGCTGGAGGTTACGAGCAGTACTTC. V gene TRBV5-5 combines with J gene TRBJ2-7, with D tentatively TRBD2 (5 bases). This CDR3 contains 17 residues. The ends were cut back, 1 base at V and 4 bases at J, with 21 bases in the middle. Germline V CDR1 and CDR2: SGHKS, YYEKEE (reference sequence).

This clone has only one observation. The chain employs TRBV11-2 and TRBJ2-7; no definite D call. Trimming shortened V by 4 bases and J by 5 bases, and 9 bases separated the two germline ends. Germline V gives CDR1 SGHAT, CDR2 FQNNGV. The CDR3 length is 12 residues. The CDR3 region is CASSSDYHEQYF. The CDR3 region has the DNA TGTGCCAGCAGCTCCGATTACCACGAGCAGTACTTC.

V and J are TRBV9 and TRBJ1-1, with D possibly being TRBD1 (6 bases). Germline CDR1 reads SGDLS; CDR2 reads YYNGEE. This CDR3 spans 12 amino acids. The germline V and J ends were trimmed by 5 bases and 10 bases, with 15 bases remaining between them. The CDR3 is CASRPQGFGAFF. CDR3 coding DNA: TGTGCCAGCAGACCTCAGGGGTTCGGAGCTTTCTTT.